Here is one TCR beta chain with its context. Its antigen is undetermined. Germline lookup yields CDR1 SEHNR and CDR2 FQNEAQ (reference sequence). The CDR3 contains 17 residues. The V end lost 5 bases, the J end lost 0 bases, and 18 bases lay between the germline ends. TCRdb's table, derived via immunoSEQ multiplex PCR, lists solely in-frame clones and lacks some. Of under 2.5 million clones listed, 85% to 95% were seen once; the top ten hold around 0.35%. The sample originates from a study of shared clonotypes between healthy human individuals. About the study: Donor ages ranged 18 to 49 years: a couple of women, a few men. Whole-study results and caveats: Despite large depth, sorted-subset datasets appeared incompletely sequenced. In a few donors, around 5% of naive CD4 clonotypes appeared in common.

Naive CD4+ cells were CD45RA-selected; the remaining cells were memory. The gene calls are TRBV7-9 and TRBJ2-3, with D tentatively TRBD1 or TRBD2 (5 bases each). The sequence came from a man aged 18-30 years in good health. Some clones in this sample may be carry-over from other donors' samples. Sample: naive CD4+ T cells from PBMCs. Stated subset: CD45RA+ positively selected. For the CDR3, the DNA is TGTGCCAGCAGCCCCGGACAATGGGGGAGAAGCACAGATACGCAGTATTTT. Its protein product is CASSPGQWGRSTDTQYF.